Listed here are 13 T cell receptor beta chains from one sample, sequenced in a study of T cell clonality in common variable immunodeficiency. For these TCRs, the target antigens are not known. Profiling relied on immunoSEQ multiplex PCR, and the TCRdb table lists in-frame clones only, not all of them. Recorded here are 15,000 to 25,000 clones, none singletons. Study results and limitations: Fewer deletions and N-nucleotide insertions were reportedly seen in common variable immunodeficiency TCR beta sequences.

The sample taken for sequencing was peripheral blood mononuclear cells. The receptors here all came from a human donor with common variable immunodeficiency.

On this clone: The DNA ends 3 residues before the CDR3 does, and the rest of the CDR3 is filled in from the germline J gene. V gene TRBV7-6 combines with J gene TRBJ2-2, with D possibly matching TRBD1 (5 bases). Germline V gene lookup returns CDR1 SGHVS and CDR2 FNYEAQ. The CDR3 consists of 13 residues. Deletions cut 3 bases from V and 8 bases from J, with 10 bases between. The sequenced CDR3 bases are TGTGCCAGCAGCTTCTCAGGGCCGGGGGAG. Residues: CASSFSGPGE. The whole CDR3 sequence is CASSFSGPGELFF. The full variable domain, its missing parts supplied by reference TRBV7-6 and TRBJ2-2, is GAGVSQSPRYKVTKRGQDVALRCDPISGHVSLYWYRQALGQGPEFLTYFNYEAQQDKSGLPNDRFSAERPEGSISTLTIQRTEQRDSAMYRCASSFSGPGELFFGEGSRLTVL.

This clone was seen a few times. Coverage ceases 3 residues before the CDR3 finishes, and the germline J gene fills in the end. The chain has TRBV7-3 and TRBJ2-1; TRBD2 matches at 7 bases. CDR3 length: 14 residues. Germline CDR1 is SGHTA and CDR2 is FQGTGA. J lost 6 bases, V lost 6 bases, and 8 bases had no gene match. CDR3: CASSLGGDSNEQFF. The sequenced part of the CDR3 DNA is TGTGCCAGCAGTTTGGGAGGGGATTCCAATGAG.

In regard to this clone: The CDR3 goes on 3 residues after the read ends, and that part is filled in from the germline J gene. The chain recombines TRBV7-6 with TRBJ1-2; D may be TRBD1 (5 bases). Between the trimmed V and J ends, which lost 3 bases and 4 bases, there was a span of 15 bases. Germline CDR1 reads SGHVS; CDR2 reads FNYEAQ. This CDR3 region has 15 residues. CDR3 loop: CASSLDQGGGYGYTF. The sequenced part of the CDR3 DNA is TGTGCCAGCAGCTTGGACCAGGGTGGAGGCTATGGC.

As regards this clone: The read terminates 3 residues before the CDR3 end, so the remaining end is supplied by the germline J gene. The chain couples TRBV7-8 to TRBJ2-4; 9 positions match TRBD1. Germline CDR1 and CDR2: SGHVS and FQNEAQ. This CDR3 comprises 14 residues. J gave up 6 bases and V 5 bases, and 5 bases lay outside the gene matches. The CDR3 bases that were read are TGTGCCAGCAGCCCGCAGACAGGGGGAAACATT. Translating gives CASSPQTGGNI. The entire CDR3 sequence reads CASSPQTGGNIQYF.

For this clone: The read terminates 3 residues ahead of where the CDR3 ends, so the germline J gene completes it. This chain uses TRBV7-3 with TRBJ2-2; 8 bases agree with TRBD2. Per germline, CDR1 SGHTA and CDR2 FQGTGA. This CDR3 has 14 amino acids. J gave up 3 bases and V 7 bases, and 4 bases lay outside the gene matches. This CDR3 is CASKRGGDTGELFF. The sequenced CDR3 bases are TGTGCCAGCAAACGGGGGGGAGACACCGGGGAG.

This clone has more than one count but fewer than ten. The read stops 3 residues short of the end of the CDR3; the missing end is completed from the germline J gene. V gene TRBV18 combines with J gene TRBJ1-2; no definite D call. Trimming took off 3 bases at V and 1 base at J, with 3 bases between the two ends. Germline assignment: CDR1 KGHSH and CDR2 LQKENI. The CDR3 has 12 residues. The DNA read from the CDR3 is TGTGCCAGCTCACCCGGTAACTATGGC. This codes for CASSPGNYG. The CDR3 in full is CASSPGNYGYTF.

As for this clone: The CDR3 extends 3 residues past the end of the read, so its final part is completed from the germline J gene. The V call is TRBV7-9, the J call TRBJ2-4, with 9 bases matching TRBD1. The CDR3 covers 15 residues. The germline gives CDR1 SEHNR, CDR2 FQNEAQ (reference sequence). The CDR3 DNA, read in part, is TGTGCCAGCAGCTTAGGAGACCGGGACAGGGAATTT. Protein sequence: CASSLGDRDREF. The whole CDR3 protein is CASSLGDRDREFQYF.

Points on this clone: Coverage ceases 3 residues before the CDR3 finishes, and the germline J gene fills in the end. The V call is TRBV7-3, the J call TRBJ2-3; possible D gene TRBD1, 6 bases. Germline V gene data show CDR1 as SGHTA and CDR2 as FQGTGA. The V gene lost 5 bases and the J gene lost 1 base, with 16 bases spanning the gap. The length of the CDR3 is 16 residues. Incomplete CDR3 DNA: TGTGCCAGCAGCCTCCTCGGTGGGGGCGGCACAGATACG. As protein: CASSLLGGGGTDT. The CDR3 in its entirety is CASSLLGGGGTDTQYF.

This clone was counted a few times. The read comes to an end 3 residues before the CDR3 does, leaving the germline J gene to fill in the end. V and J are TRBV30 and TRBJ1-2; TRBD1 matches 8 bases. Per germline, CDR1 GTSNPN and CDR2 SVGIG (reference sequence). This CDR3 contains 13 residues. V lost 4 bases, J lost 4 bases, and 5 bases stayed unmatched. CDR3 in amino acids: CAWNRDRFYGYTF. CDR3 DNA (partial): TGTGCCTGGAACCGGGACAGGTTCTATGGC.

This clone was counted only a few times. The read ends 3 residues shy of where the CDR3 ends; the end is completed using the germline J gene. The chain carries TRBV2 and TRBJ1-1; D is undetermined. The CDR3 sequence is 14 residues long. Germline CDR1 is SNHLY and CDR2 is FYNNEI. V lost 4 bases to trimming and J lost 5 bases, with 14 bases between them. The DNA read from the CDR3 is TGTGCCAGCAGTGTCCTGGTAGGGTGGACTGAA. As protein: CASSVLVGWTE. The complete CDR3 reads CASSVLVGWTEAFF.

This clone came up a few times. Coverage ceases 3 residues before the CDR3 finishes, and the germline J gene fills in the end. This sequence joins TRBV7-3 and TRBJ2-2; D not certain. Looked up from germline, CDR1 is SGHTA and CDR2 is FQGTGA. V was trimmed by 2 bases and J by 3 bases, leaving 7 bases between them. This CDR3 has 14 residues. The CDR3 loop reads CASSLDTYTGELFF. Partial CDR3 DNA: TGTGCCAGCAGCTTAGACACTTACACCGGGGAG. The variable domain in full, completed from reference TRBV7-3 and TRBJ2-2, reads GAGVSQTPSNKVTEKGKYVELRCDPISGHTALYWYRQSLGQGPEFLIYFQGTGAADDSGLPNDRFFAVRPEGSVSTLKIQRTERGDSAVYLCASSLDTYTGELFFGEGSRLTVL.

This clone has more than one count but fewer than ten. The CDR3 end lies 3 residues beyond the end of the read and is filled in from the germline J gene. The V call is TRBV5-6, the J call TRBJ2-6; D is undetermined. The CDR3 is made up of 15 amino acids. Trimming stripped 2 bases from V and 2 bases from J, with 8 bases between. The germline gives CDR1 SGHDT, CDR2 YYEEEE. The CDR3: CASSFTVAGANVLTF. Incomplete CDR3 DNA: TGTGCCAGCAGCTTTACAGTGGCTGGGGCCAACGTC.

This clone was counted at least ten times. The CDR3 end falls 3 residues outside the read, so it is completed with the germline J gene. The chain employs TRBV19 and TRBJ1-1, with a weak D call TRBD1 (5 bases). The CDR3 covers 14 residues. CDR1 LNHDA and CDR2 SQIVND come from the germline V gene (reference sequence). Trimming removed 7 bases from V and 5 bases from J, with 17 bases in between. CDR3 bases read: TGTGCCAGTATTGACGGGGGGGGAAGAACTGAA. This translates into CASIDGGGRTE. The full-length CDR3 reads as CASIDGGGRTEAFF.